This TCR beta chain emerged from a study of T cell changes during pregnancy in multiple sclerosis. Germline V gene data show CDR1 as SGHNT and CDR2 as YYREEE (reference sequence). With V trimmed by 4 bases and J by 0 bases, 7 bases remained unmatched. This CDR3 spans 15 amino acids. Clones were read by immunoSEQ multiplex PCR, and TCRdb kept only the in-frame ones, dropping some. This sample yields about 50,000 clones, of which about 93% are seen a single time; approximately 0.27% belongs to the top ten. Here the sequenced sample was CD4+ T cells from peripheral blood mononuclear cells, taken in the second trimester of pregnancy. The chain links TRBV5-4 to TRBJ2-7; 7 nucleotides align to TRBD1. The sequence was collected from a female donor with multiple sclerosis, enrolled in a pregnancy study. In DNA, the CDR3 is TGTGCCAGCAGCACAGGGGACAGTCGCTCCTACGAGCAGTACTTC. Protein product: CASSTGDSRSYEQYF.